This TCR beta chain came from a study of blood T cell repertoires in COVID-19. Study-level information: Nucleic acid was either cDNA or gDNA, and it came from T cells, B-cell-depleted T cells, or PBMCs.

In the authors' methods: The assay estimated nucleated cells by amplifying reference gene primers. The assay was immunoSEQ multiplex PCR, and TCRdb's table has in-frame clones only and misses some. Clonal size and the V and J genes are those of that table, whereas D and trimming came from the DNA. The repertoire has 150,000 to 160,000 clones, about four fifths of them found once; the top ten carry roughly 0.56%. V shed 3 bases and J 1 base; nucleotides not matched to a gene: 6. The germline V gene encodes CDR1 KGHSH and CDR2 LQKENI. This CDR3 contains 16 residues. The origin of this receptor is a man in his 60s with acute or convalescent COVID-19. The sample comprised peripheral blood. The chain couples TRBV18 to TRBJ1-5; TRBD1 agrees at 7 bases. Here the CDR3 DNA reads TGTGCCAGCTCACCGTCCGGGACAGCGAGCAATCAGCCCCAGCATTTT. Protein sequence: CASSPSGTASNQPQHF.